Each of the 28 T cell receptor beta chains below was sequenced from the same sample in a study of T cell responses to AZD1222 COVID-19 vaccine. Assay: immunoSEQ multiplex PCR; the TCRdb copy retains only in-frame clones and omits some. The sample contains fewer than 200,000 clones, around 89% of which appear only once. The material sequenced was peripheral blood, taken on day 0 of AZD1222 vaccination. These receptor sequences come from an adult in good health.

The chain is built from TRBV5-5 and TRBJ2-5, with D perhaps matching TRBD1 (5 bases). V shed 3 bases and J shed 5 bases, with 14 bases lying between them. Germline CDR1 reads SGHKS; CDR2 reads YYEKEE (reference sequence). This CDR3 is built from 14 residues. CDR3 residues: CASSSWTKAETQYF. The CDR3 DNA sequence: TGTGCCAGCAGCTCGTGGACAAAAGCCGAGACCCAGTACTTC.

This sequence joins TRBV6-5 and TRBJ2-1; TRBD2 matches at 7 bases. V was pared by 6 bases and J by 0 bases, with 5 bases of the junction left unmatched. Germline V CDR1 and CDR2: MNHEY, SVGAGI. This CDR3 comprises 15 residues. CDR3 loop: CASRVAGSSYNEQFF. The CDR3 DNA follows: TGTGCCAGCAGGGTAGCGGGTTCCTCCTACAATGAGCAGTTCTTC.

The J gene is TRBJ2-3, the V gene TRBV7-3; D uncertain. V gave up 0 bases and J gave up 5 bases, with 12 bases separating them. This CDR3 comprises 15 residues. The germline CDR1 and CDR2 sequences are SGHTA and FQGTGA. The CDR3 protein is CASSLTVTPRDTQYF. DNA for the CDR3: TGTGCCAGCAGCTTAACGGTGACCCCCCGAGATACGCAGTATTTT.

This chain connects TRBV19 to TRBJ2-7; TRBD2 matches 7 bases. The CDR3 consists of 13 residues. Germline loops: CDR1 LNHDA, CDR2 SQIVND (reference sequence). V lost 6 bases and J lost 2; bases outside the gene matches: 4. Here the CDR3 reads CASRGRATYEQYF. CDR3 sequence (DNA): TGTGCCAGTAGGGGGAGGGCCACCTACGAGCAGTACTTC. Supplemented by reference TRBV19 and TRBJ2-7, the full variable domain reads DGGITQSPKYLFRKEGQNVTLSCEQNLNHDAMYWYRQDPGQGLRLIYYSQIVNDFQKGDIAEGYSVSREKKESFPLTVTSAQKNPTAFYLCASRGRATYEQYFGPGTRLTVT.

This chain links TRBV5-6 with TRBJ1-1; D unclear. The germline gives CDR1 SGHDT, CDR2 YYEEEE. Trimming took 1 base from V and 0 from J, leaving 4 bases between them. The CDR3 is made up of 13 amino acids. The CDR3 reads CASSLSVNTEAFF. In DNA form, the CDR3 reads TGTGCCAGCAGCTTGTCAGTGAACACTGAAGCTTTCTTT.

V gene TRBV30 combines with J gene TRBJ1-3, with unresolved D. CDR1 is GTSNPN, CDR2 SVGIG, per germline (reference sequence). V dropped 2 bases and J dropped 4 bases, with 3 bases sitting between them. The CDR3 is 11 residues long. This CDR3 reads CAWSPGNTIYF. CDR3 sequence (DNA): TGTGCCTGGAGTCCCGGAAACACCATATATTTT.

This clone was seen only once. Other nucleotide sequences in the sample specify the same CDR3. The V and J genes are TRBV30 and TRBJ2-7; TRBD1 matches 10 bases. This CDR3 has 14 residues. Germline loops: CDR1 GTSNPN, CDR2 SVGIG (reference sequence). The junction had 5 bases not matched to a gene; V was cut back by 3 bases and J by 3 bases. CDR3 protein: CAWSPGTGDYEQYF. For the CDR3, the DNA is TGTGCCTGGAGCCCCGGGACAGGGGACTACGAGCAGTACTTC. Using reference TRBV30 and TRBJ2-7 for the parts outside the CDR3, the full variable domain is SQTIHQWPATLVQPVGSPLSLECTVEGTSNPNLYWYRQAAGRGLQLLFYSVGIGQISSEVPQNLSASRPQDRQFILSSKKLLLSDSGFYLCAWSPGTGDYEQYFGPGTRLTVT.

The chain uses TRBV6-1 and TRBJ1-6; D is ambiguous. There are 15 residues in the CDR3. Trimming took 3 bases from V and 6 from J, leaving 12 bases between them. Germline V lookup: CDR1 MNHNS, CDR2 SASEGT. CDR3 amino acids: CASSDPYYLNSPLHF. The CDR3, as DNA: TGTGCCAGCAGTGATCCATACTATCTTAATTCACCCCTCCACTTT.

The chain combines TRBV7-2 with TRBJ1-5; D gene unclear. The V and J ends lost 1 base and 4 bases respectively, with 8 bases between them. This CDR3 has 14 amino acids. Looked up from germline, CDR1 is SGHTA and CDR2 is FQGNSA. CDR3 bases: TGTGCCAGCAGCTTAGGACTTCCTAATCAGCCCCAGCATTTT. Amino acid sequence: CASSLGLPNQPQHF.

V is TRBV12-3 or TRBV12-4 and J is TRBJ2-5; D is ambiguous. The CDR3 has 13 residues. V dropped 1 base and J dropped 4 bases, with 7 bases sitting between them. The CDR3 DNA sequence: TGTGCCAGCAGTTTAGTCTCCCTAGAGACCCAGTACTTC. This encodes CASSLVSLETQYF.

Concerning this clone: A junction boundary mismatches the germline segment, possibly from a read error. The chain has TRBV7-7 and TRBJ2-1; TRBD2 agrees at 10 bases. The CDR3 loop spans 13 amino acids. Germline loops: CDR1 SSHAT, CDR2 FNYEAQ (reference sequence). CDR3 sequence (DNA): TGTGCTAGCAGCTTAGCGGGGGGCACTGAGCAGTTCTTC. The encoded protein is CASSLAGGTEQFF.

The chain carries TRBV5-6 and TRBJ1-6; no firm D call. The V and J ends lost 2 bases and 6 bases respectively, with 12 bases between them. The CDR3 is 15 amino acids. Germline V CDR1 and CDR2: SGHDT, YYEEEE. The CDR3 DNA reads as TGTGCCAGCAGCTTTCGGCGATCCCTTAATTCACCCCTCCACTTT. Translation gives CASSFRRSLNSPLHF.

The V and J genes are TRBV3-1 (or the pseudogene TRBV3-2) and TRBJ2-5; D gene uncertain. V lost 3 bases to trimming and J lost 0 bases, with 5 bases between them. This CDR3 region has 13 residues. CDR1 LGHDT and CDR2 YNNKEL come from the germline V gene (reference sequence). The DNA for the CDR3 is TGTGCCAGCAGCCATCCGTACCAAGAGACCCAGTACTTC. This sequence encodes CASSHPYQETQYF.

The rearrangement uses TRBV6-2 or TRBV6-3 and TRBJ2-7, with 10 bases that match TRBD1. CDR1 is MNHEY and CDR2 is SVGEGT in the germline V gene. The CDR3 is made up of 15 amino acids. With V trimmed by 4 bases and J by 0 bases, 3 bases remained unmatched. CDR3: CASSSWTGGSYEQYF. The CDR3 DNA is TGTGCCAGCAGTTCTTGGACAGGGGGCTCCTACGAGCAGTACTTC.

This chain uses TRBV7-2 with TRBJ1-6; D gene ambiguous. V was clipped by 5 bases and J by 5 bases, with 7 bases between them. Germline lookup yields CDR1 SGHTA and CDR2 FQGNSA. The CDR3 runs to 13 residues. The CDR3 reads CASSRNNNSPLHF. As DNA, the CDR3 is TGTGCCAGCAGCCGCAACAATAATTCACCCCTCCACTTT.

The genes are TRBV30 and TRBJ1-2; no firm D call. V was trimmed by 1 base and J by 7 bases, leaving 10 bases between them. The CDR3 totals 12 residues. Germline lookup yields CDR1 GTSNPN and CDR2 SVGIG (reference sequence). The CDR3 sequence: CAWSETSFGYTF. As DNA, the CDR3 is TGTGCCTGGAGTGAAACTAGTTTTGGCTACACCTTC. The whole variable domain, remainder taken from reference TRBV30 and TRBJ1-2, is SQTIHQWPATLVQPVGSPLSLECTVEGTSNPNLYWYRQAAGRGLQLLFYSVGIGQISSEVPQNLSASRPQDRQFILSSKKLLLSDSGFYLCAWSETSFGYTFGSGTRLTVV.

The sample holds one count of this clone. The rearrangement joins TRBV19 to TRBJ1-2, with D uncertain. The CDR3 spans 15 residues. Per the germline V gene, CDR1 is LNHDA and CDR2 is SQIVND (reference sequence). Trimming removed 7 bases from V and 2 bases from J, with 17 bases in between. CDR3 DNA sequence: TGTGCCAGTACCGACCCCACGGGCGACAACTATGGCTACACCTTC. This gives the protein CASTDPTGDNYGYTF.

The V call is TRBV28, the J call TRBJ1-1; D possibly corresponds to TRBD1 (6 bases). Germline CDR1 MDHEN, CDR2 SYDVKM. The V and J ends lost 4 bases and 9 bases respectively, with 21 bases between them. The CDR3 totals 15 residues. Here the CDR3 reads CASSSSSARQDQAFF. CDR3 nucleotide sequence: TGTGCCAGCAGTTCCTCCAGCGCAAGACAGGATCAAGCTTTCTTT.

Only one count was recorded for this clone. In DNA, the CDR3 is TGTGCCAGTAGTATGTCGGCGGCAGCTTCTACGGATACGCAGTATTTT. Translation gives CASSMSAAASTDTQYF. The chain combines TRBV19 with TRBJ2-3; D unresolved. The CDR3 covers 16 residues. Trimming took 3 bases from V and 6 from J, leaving 19 bases between them. Germline loops: CDR1 LNHDA, CDR2 SQIVND (reference sequence).

The chain has TRBV3-1 (or the pseudogene TRBV3-2) and TRBJ2-1; tentatively, D is TRBD2 (7 bases). The CDR3 runs 17 residues. Trimming took 0 bases from V and 11 from J, leaving 23 bases between them. Germline assignment: CDR1 LGHDT and CDR2 YNNKEL (reference sequence). As DNA, the CDR3 is TGTGCCAGCAGCCAAGATCTAGGGGGGGCCGGCAGTATGAAGCAGTTCTTC. Its translation: CASSQDLGGAGSMKQFF.

This chain joins TRBV30 and TRBJ1-6; weak D call: TRBD1 (6 bases). The CDR3 covers 13 residues. The germline V gene encodes CDR1 GTSNPN and CDR2 SVGIG (reference sequence). Trimming pared 6 bases from V and 5 bases from J, leaving 11 bases between. CDR3 sequence reads: CACSGQNNSPLHF. The CDR3 DNA reads TGTGCCTGCTCGGGACAAAATAATTCACCCCTCCACTTT.

This chain uses TRBV2 with TRBJ1-5, with D tentatively TRBD1 (6 bases). The V gene's germline CDR1 is SNHLY and CDR2 FYNNEI. Trimming took 0 bases from V and 1 from J, leaving 10 bases between them. The CDR3 is 16 amino acids. This CDR3 reads CASSEAGQLSNQPQHF. As DNA, the CDR3 is TGTGCCAGCAGTGAAGCGGGACAACTAAGCAATCAGCCCCAGCATTTT.

This rearrangement joins TRBV7-9 to TRBJ1-3; D may be TRBD1 (5 bases). CDR1 is SEHNR and CDR2 is FQNEAQ in the germline V gene (reference sequence). The V end lost 6 bases, the J end lost 0 bases, and 12 bases lay between the germline ends. The length of the CDR3 is 15 residues. The CDR3 here is CASRAGTNSGNTIYF. DNA for the CDR3: TGTGCCAGCAGGGCCGGGACGAACTCTGGAAACACCATATATTTT.

The CDR3 protein is CASSQDAVGGAGGYTF. As DNA, the CDR3 is TGCGCCAGCAGCCAAGATGCAGTGGGAGGGGCGGGTGGCTACACCTTC. The chain employs TRBV4-1 and TRBJ1-2; TRBD1 might be the D (5 bases). V lost 0 bases and J 7 bases, leaving 18 bases between the germline ends. Germline values: CDR1 MGHRA, CDR2 YSYEKL. The CDR3 runs to 16 residues.

The V gene is TRBV19, the J gene TRBJ1-2; a weak D match, TRBD1 (5 bases). From germline, CDR1 is LNHDA and CDR2 SQIVND (reference sequence). CDR3 length: 13 residues. Trimming took 6 bases from V and 8 from J, leaving 16 bases between them. The CDR3 reads CASRGGVTDGYTF. CDR3 bases: TGTGCCAGTAGGGGGGGTGTAACGGACGGCTACACCTTC.

The chain employs TRBV5-1 and TRBJ2-5; D remains unclear. Deletions cut 0 bases from V and 4 bases from J, with 13 bases between. Germline assignment: CDR1 SGHRS and CDR2 YFSETQ. The CDR3 length is 15 residues. CDR3 loop: CASSLGVGRRETQYF. Written as DNA, the CDR3 is TGCGCCAGCAGCTTGGGAGTCGGTAGGAGAGAGACCCAGTACTTC.

Only one count was recorded for this clone. The chain carries TRBV30 and TRBJ1-5, with 7 bases matching TRBD1. Germline loops: CDR1 GTSNPN, CDR2 SVGIG (reference sequence). The CDR3 length is 14 residues. With V trimmed by 4 bases and J by 4 bases, 7 bases remained unmatched. CDR3 region: CAWTKGAGNQPQHF. The CDR3, as DNA: TGTGCCTGGACGAAGGGGGCTGGGAATCAGCCCCAGCATTTT.

The rearrangement uses TRBV18 and TRBJ1-5; no definite D call. The CDR3 totals 15 residues. The germline V gene encodes CDR1 KGHSH and CDR2 LQKENI. Trimming took off 2 bases at V and 0 bases at J, with 8 bases between the two ends. DNA for the CDR3: TGTGCCAGCTCACCAGGCCAGAGTAGCAATCAGCCCCAGCATTTT. Protein sequence: CASSPGQSSNQPQHF.